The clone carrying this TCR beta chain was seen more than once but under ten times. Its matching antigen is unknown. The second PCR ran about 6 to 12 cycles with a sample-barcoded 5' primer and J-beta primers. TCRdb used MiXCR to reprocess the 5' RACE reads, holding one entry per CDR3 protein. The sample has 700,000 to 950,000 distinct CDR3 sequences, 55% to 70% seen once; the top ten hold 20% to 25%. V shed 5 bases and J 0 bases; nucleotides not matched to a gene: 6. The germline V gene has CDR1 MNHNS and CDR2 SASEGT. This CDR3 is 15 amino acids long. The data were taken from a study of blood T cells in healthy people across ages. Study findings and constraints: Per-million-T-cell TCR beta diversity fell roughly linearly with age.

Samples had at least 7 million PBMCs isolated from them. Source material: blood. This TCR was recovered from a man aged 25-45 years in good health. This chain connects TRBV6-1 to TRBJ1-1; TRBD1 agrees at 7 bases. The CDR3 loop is CASSLRQGMNTEAFF. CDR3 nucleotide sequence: TGTGCCAGCAGTCTCCGACAGGGAATGAACACTGAAGCTTTCTTT.